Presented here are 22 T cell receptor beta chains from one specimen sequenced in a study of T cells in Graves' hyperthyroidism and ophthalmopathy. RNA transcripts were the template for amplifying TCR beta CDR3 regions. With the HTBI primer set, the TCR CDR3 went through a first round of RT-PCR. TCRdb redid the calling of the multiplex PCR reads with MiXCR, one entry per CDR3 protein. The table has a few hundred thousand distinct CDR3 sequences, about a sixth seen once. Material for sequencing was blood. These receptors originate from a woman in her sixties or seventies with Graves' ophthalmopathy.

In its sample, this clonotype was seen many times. The CDR3 DNA reads TGTGCCAGCAGCTTAACTAGCGGGACCCCCGAGCAGTACTTC. This gives the protein CASSLTSGTPEQYF. J is TRBJ2-7 and V is TRBV2; TRBD2 aligns across 10 bases. The CDR3 runs to 14 residues. With 6 bases clipped from V and 6 bases from J, the junction kept 8 bases outside the gene matches. Per germline, CDR1 SNHLY and CDR2 FYNNEI.

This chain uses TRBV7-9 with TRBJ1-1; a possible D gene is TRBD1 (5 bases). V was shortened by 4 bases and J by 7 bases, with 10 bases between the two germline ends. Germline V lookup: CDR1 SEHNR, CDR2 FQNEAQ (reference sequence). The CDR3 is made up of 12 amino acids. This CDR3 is CASSSSGIEAFF. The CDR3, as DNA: TGTGCCAGCAGCTCCTCAGGGATTGAAGCTTTCTTT.

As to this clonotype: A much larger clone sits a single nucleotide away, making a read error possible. CDR3 in amino acids: CASSPQGQRGEKLFF. As DNA, the CDR3 is TGTGCCAGCAGCCCCCAGGGACAGAGGGGTGAAAAACTGTTTTTT. The chain joins TRBV7-2 to TRBJ1-4, with 7 bases aligning to TRBD1. The J segment lost 7 bases and the V segment lost 5 bases, leaving 10 bases of the junction unmatched. Germline V gene data show CDR1 as SGHTA and CDR2 as FQGNSA. The CDR3 consists of 15 residues.

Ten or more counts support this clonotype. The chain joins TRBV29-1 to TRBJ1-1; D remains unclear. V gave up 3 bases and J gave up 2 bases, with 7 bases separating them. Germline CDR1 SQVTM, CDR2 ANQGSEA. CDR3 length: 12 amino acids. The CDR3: CSVETGNTEAFF. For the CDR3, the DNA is TGCAGCGTTGAGACGGGCAACACTGAAGCTTTCTTT.

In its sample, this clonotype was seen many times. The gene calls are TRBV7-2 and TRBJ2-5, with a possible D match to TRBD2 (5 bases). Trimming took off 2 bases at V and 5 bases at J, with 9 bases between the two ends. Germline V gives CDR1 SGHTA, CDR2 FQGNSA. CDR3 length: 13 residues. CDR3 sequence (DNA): TGTGCCAGCAGCTTAACCCGCGGGGAGACCCAGTACTTC. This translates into CASSLTRGETQYF.

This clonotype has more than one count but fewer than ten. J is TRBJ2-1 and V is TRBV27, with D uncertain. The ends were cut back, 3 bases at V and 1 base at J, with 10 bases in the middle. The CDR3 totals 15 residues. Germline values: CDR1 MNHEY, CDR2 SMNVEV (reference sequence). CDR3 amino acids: CASSLAFSSYNEQFF. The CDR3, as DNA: TGTGCCAGCAGTTTGGCTTTCAGTTCCTACAATGAGCAGTTCTTC.

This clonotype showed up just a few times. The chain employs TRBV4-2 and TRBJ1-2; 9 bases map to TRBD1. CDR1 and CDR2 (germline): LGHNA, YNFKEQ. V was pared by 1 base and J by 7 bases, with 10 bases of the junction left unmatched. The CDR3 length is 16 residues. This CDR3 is CASSQGGLQGASGYTF. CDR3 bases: TGTGCCAGCAGCCAAGGAGGATTACAGGGGGCTAGTGGCTACACCTTC.

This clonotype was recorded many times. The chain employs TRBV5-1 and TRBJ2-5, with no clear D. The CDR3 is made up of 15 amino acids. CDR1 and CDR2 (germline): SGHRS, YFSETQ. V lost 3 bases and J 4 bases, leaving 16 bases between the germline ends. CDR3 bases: TGCGCCAGCAGCTCGGAACTAATAGGTGGAGAGACCCAGTACTTC. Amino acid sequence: CASSSELIGGETQYF.

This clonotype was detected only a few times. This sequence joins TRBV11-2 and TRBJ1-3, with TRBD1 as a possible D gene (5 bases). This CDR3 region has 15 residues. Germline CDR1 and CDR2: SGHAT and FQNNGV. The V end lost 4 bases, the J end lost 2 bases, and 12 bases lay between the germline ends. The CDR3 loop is CASSYSSGAGNTIYF. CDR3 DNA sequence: TGTGCCAGCAGCTACTCGTCGGGGGCTGGAAACACCATATATTTT. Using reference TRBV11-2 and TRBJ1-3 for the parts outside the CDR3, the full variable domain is EAGVAQSPRYKIIEKRQSVAFWCNPISGHATLYWYQQILGQGPKLLIQFQNNGVVDDSQLPKDRFSAERLKGVDSTLKIQPAKLEDSAVYLCASSYSSGAGNTIYFGEGSWLTVV.

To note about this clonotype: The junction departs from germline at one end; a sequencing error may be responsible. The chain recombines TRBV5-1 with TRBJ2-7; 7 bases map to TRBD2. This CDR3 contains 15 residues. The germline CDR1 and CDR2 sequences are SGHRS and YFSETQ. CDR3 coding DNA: TGCGCCAACAGCTTGGAGGCGGGGGATACCTACGAGCAGTACTTC. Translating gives CANSLEAGDTYEQYF.

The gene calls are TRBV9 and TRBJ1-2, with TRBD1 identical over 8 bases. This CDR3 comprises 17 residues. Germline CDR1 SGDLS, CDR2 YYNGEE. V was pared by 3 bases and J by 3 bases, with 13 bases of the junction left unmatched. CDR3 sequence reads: CASSDTVRGLWDYGYTF. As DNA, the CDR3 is TGTGCCAGCAGCGACACAGTCAGGGGGCTCTGGGACTATGGCTACACCTTC.

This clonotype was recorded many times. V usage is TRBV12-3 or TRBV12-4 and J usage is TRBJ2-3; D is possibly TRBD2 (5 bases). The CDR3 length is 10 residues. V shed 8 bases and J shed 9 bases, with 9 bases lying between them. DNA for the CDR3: TGTGCCAGCGGAGGACCGACGCAGTATTTT. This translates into CASGGPTQYF.

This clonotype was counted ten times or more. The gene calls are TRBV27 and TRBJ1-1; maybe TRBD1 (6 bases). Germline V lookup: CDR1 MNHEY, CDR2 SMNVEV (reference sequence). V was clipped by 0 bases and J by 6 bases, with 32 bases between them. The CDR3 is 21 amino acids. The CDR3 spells CASSLSVPGLTGKARVAEAFF. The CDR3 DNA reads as TGTGCCAGCAGTTTATCCGTCCCTGGCCTAACAGGGAAAGCGCGTGTCGCTGAAGCTTTCTTT.

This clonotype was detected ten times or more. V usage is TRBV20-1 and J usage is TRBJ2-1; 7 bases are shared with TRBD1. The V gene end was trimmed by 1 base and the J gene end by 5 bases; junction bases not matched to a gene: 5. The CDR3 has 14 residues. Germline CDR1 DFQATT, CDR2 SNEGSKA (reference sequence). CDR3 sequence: CSARGDRNHNEQFF. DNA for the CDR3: TGCAGTGCTAGAGGGGACAGAAATCACAATGAGCAGTTCTTC.

For the CDR3, the DNA is TGCGCCAGCAGCCAGCCCCCCCGACAGGAGTCGACCTACGAGCAGTACTTC. Its protein product is CASSQPPRQESTYEQYF. The chain has TRBV5-1 and TRBJ2-7, with D possibly TRBD1 on 6 matching bases. Per the germline V gene, CDR1 is SGHRS and CDR2 is YFSETQ. Trimming removed 4 bases at V and 2 bases at J, with 22 bases between. The CDR3 is 17 residues long.

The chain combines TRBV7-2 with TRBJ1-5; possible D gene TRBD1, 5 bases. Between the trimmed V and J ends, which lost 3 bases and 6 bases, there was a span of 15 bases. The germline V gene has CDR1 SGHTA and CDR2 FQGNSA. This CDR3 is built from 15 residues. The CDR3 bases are TGTGCCAGCAGCTTTAGGGCCGGGGGGAGTCAGCCCCAGCATTTT. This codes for CASSFRAGGSQPQHF. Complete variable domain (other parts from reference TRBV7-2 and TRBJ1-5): GAGVSQSPSNKVTEKGKDVELRCDPISGHTALYWYRQSLGQGLEFLIYFQGNSAPDKSGLPSDRFSAERTGGSVSTLTIQRTQQEDSAVYLCASSFRAGGSQPQHFGDGTRLSIL.

The CDR3 sequence: CASSLDLRQPSSYNEQFF. The CDR3 DNA reads as TGCGCCAGCAGCTTGGATCTACGACAGCCTAGCTCCTACAATGAGCAGTTCTTC. The chain is built from TRBV5-1 and TRBJ2-1; tentative D call: TRBD1 (5 bases). Germline CDR1 and CDR2: SGHRS and YFSETQ. V lost 0 bases, J lost 0 bases, and 16 bases lay in between. This CDR3 has 18 residues. Together with reference TRBV5-1 and TRBJ2-1, the CDR3 gives the full variable domain: KAGVTQTPRYLIKTRGQQVTLSCSPISGHRSVSWYQQTPGQGLQFLFEYFSETQRNKGNFPGRFSGRQFSNSRSEMNVSTLELGDSALYLCASSLDLRQPSSYNEQFFGPGTRLTVL.

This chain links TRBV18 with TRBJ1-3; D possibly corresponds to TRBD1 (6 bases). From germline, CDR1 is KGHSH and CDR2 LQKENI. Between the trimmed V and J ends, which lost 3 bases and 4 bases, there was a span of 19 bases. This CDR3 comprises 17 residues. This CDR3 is CASSPPVRGVSGNTIYF. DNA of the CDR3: TGTGCCAGCTCACCCCCGGTCAGGGGTGTATCAGGAAACACCATATATTTT.

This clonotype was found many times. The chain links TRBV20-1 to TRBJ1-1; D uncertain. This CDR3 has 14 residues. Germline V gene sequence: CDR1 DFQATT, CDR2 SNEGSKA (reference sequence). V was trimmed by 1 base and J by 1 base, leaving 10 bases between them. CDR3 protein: CSARVGSGNTEAFF. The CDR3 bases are TGCAGTGCTAGAGTGGGAAGTGGGAACACTGAAGCTTTCTTT.

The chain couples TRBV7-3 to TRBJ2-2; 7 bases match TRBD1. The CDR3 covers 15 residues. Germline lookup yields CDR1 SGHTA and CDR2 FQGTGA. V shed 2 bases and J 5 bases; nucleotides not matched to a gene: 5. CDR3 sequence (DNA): TGTGCCAGCAGCTTAGACAGGGATGGGACCGGGGAGCTGTTTTTT. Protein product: CASSLDRDGTGELFF.

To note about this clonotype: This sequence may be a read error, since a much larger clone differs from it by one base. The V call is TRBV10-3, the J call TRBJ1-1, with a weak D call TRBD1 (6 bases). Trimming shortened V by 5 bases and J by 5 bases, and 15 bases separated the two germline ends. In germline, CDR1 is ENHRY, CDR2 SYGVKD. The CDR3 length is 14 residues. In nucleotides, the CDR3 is TGTGCCATCAGTCCTACAGGGTTGGAGACTGAAGCTTTCTTT. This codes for CAISPTGLETEAFF.

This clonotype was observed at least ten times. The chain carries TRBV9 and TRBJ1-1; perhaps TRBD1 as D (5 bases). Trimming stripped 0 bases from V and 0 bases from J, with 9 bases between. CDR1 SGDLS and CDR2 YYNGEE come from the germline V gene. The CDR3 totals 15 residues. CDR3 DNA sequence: TGTGCCAGCAGCGTAGGACAGCTGATGAACACTGAAGCTTTCTTT. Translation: CASSVGQLMNTEAFF.